A selection of T cell receptor beta chains follows, all from one sample in a study of cytomegalovirus exposure and HLA in healthy donors. Using immunoSEQ multiplex PCR, the repertoire was profiled, and TCRdb retains in-frame clones only, with some absent. Found here are about 52,000 clones, more than 65% of them singletons; the top ten hold about 9.3%. The sequenced sample was PBMCs. These receptors originate from a woman aged 45-59 years in good health and CMV-seronegative. The CDR3 runs from the conserved cysteine through the conserved F or W. A D gene is named only where the DNA matches it firmly. The listing skips clone size in some rows; elsewhere it reads once, few, many or a size class.

d_call: NA; j_call: TRBJ1-4; v_call: TRBV30; clone_size: few; cdr3_aa: CAWSRVLVKKLFF; cdr3_nt: TGTGCCTGGAGTCGTGTCTTAGTCAAAAAACTGTTTTTT
d_call: NA; j_call: TRBJ2-1; v_call: TRBV7-9; clone_size: NA; cdr3_aa: CASSHTLSQGNNEQFF; cdr3_nt: TGTGCCAGCAGTCATACCTTAAGCCAGGGCAACAATGAGCAGTTCTTC
d_call: NA; j_call: TRBJ1-6; v_call: TRBV7-6; clone_size: NA; cdr3_aa: CASSPRSYNSPLHF; cdr3_nt: TGTGCCAGCTCCCCCCGCTCCTATAATTCACCCCTCCACTTT
d_call: TRBD1; j_call: TRBJ2-6; v_call: TRBV28; clone_size: few; cdr3_aa: CASSKARQGSGANVLTF; cdr3_nt: TGTGCCAGCAGTAAAGCGCGACAGGGCTCTGGGGCCAACGTCCTGACTTTC
d_call: NA; j_call: TRBJ1-1; v_call: TRBV6-1; clone_size: NA; cdr3_aa: CASSPTGWGYTEAFF; cdr3_nt: TGTGCCAGCAGTCCGACAGGCTGGGGATACACTGAAGCTTTCTTT
d_call: NA; j_call: TRBJ2-7; v_call: TRBV7-9; clone_size: NA; cdr3_aa: CASSSMAGYEQYF; cdr3_nt: TGTGCCAGCAGCTCTATGGCGGGGTACGAGCAGTACTTC
d_call: NA; j_call: TRBJ2-5; v_call: TRBV5-1; clone_size: NA; cdr3_aa: CASSLTGVEQYF; cdr3_nt: TGCGCCAGCAGCCTGACGGGGGTTGAGCAGTACTTC
d_call: NA; j_call: TRBJ1-2; v_call: TRBV28; clone_size: once; cdr3_aa: CASRTGLDGYTF; cdr3_nt: TGTGCCAGCAGGACGGGTTTAGATGGCTACACCTTC
d_call: NA; j_call: TRBJ1-1; v_call: TRBV18; clone_size: NA; cdr3_aa: CASSPREGPEAFF; cdr3_nt: TGTGCCAGCTCCCCCAGGGAAGGGCCTGAAGCTTTCTTT
d_call: NA; j_call: TRBJ1-2; v_call: TRBV30; clone_size: once; cdr3_aa: CAWSVLGGYTF; cdr3_nt: TGTGCCTGGAGTGTACTTGGTGGCTACACCTTC
d_call: NA; j_call: TRBJ1-2; v_call: TRBV28; clone_size: NA; cdr3_aa: CASMSEANYGYTF; cdr3_nt: TGTGCCAGCATGTCAGAGGCTAACTATGGCTACACCTTC
d_call: NA; j_call: TRBJ1-1; v_call: TRBV10-3; clone_size: NA; cdr3_aa: CAISEWGGTANTEAFF; cdr3_nt: TGTGCCATCAGTGAGTGGGGAGGGACGGCCAACACTGAAGCTTTCTTT
d_call: NA; j_call: TRBJ2-1; v_call: TRBV2; clone_size: once; cdr3_aa: CASRRGLAAYNEQFF; cdr3_nt: TGTGCCAGCAGACGAGGACTTGCAGCCTACAATGAGCAGTTCTTC
d_call: TRBD2; j_call: TRBJ2-7; v_call: TRBV9; clone_size: NA; cdr3_aa: CASGRDPFEQYF; cdr3_nt: TGTGCCAGCGGGAGGGACCCCTTCGAGCAGTACTTC